This T cell receptor (beta chain) was captured in a study of identical twins. The length of the CDR3 is 11 residues. Trimming at V came to 1 base and at J to 11 bases, leaving 0 bases not matched to a gene. Germline V gene data show CDR1 as SGHAT and CDR2 as FQNNGV. This clonotype occurred many times. One entry per CDR3 protein results from TCRdb running MiXCR on the 5' RACE reads. The data contain about 570,000 distinct CDR3 sequences, 9.5% to 10% of them singletons. This same sample was also part of a study on yellow fever vaccine responses in identical twins.

The chain has TRBV11-2 and TRBJ2-7; 9 nucleotides agree with TRBD1. Sequencing was done on a sample of PBMCs. The TCR originated in a woman aged 18-30 years in good health. Here the CDR3 reads CASSLGDREYF. CDR3 nucleotides: TGTGCCAGCAGCTTAGGGGACAGGGAGTACTTC.